What follows are 13 T cell receptor beta chains derived from one specimen sequenced in a study of blood T cell repertoires in COVID-19. The assay was immunoSEQ multiplex PCR, and TCRdb's table has in-frame clones only and misses some. The sample carries 70,000 or so clones, about 80% recorded once. Sequencing was performed on peripheral blood. The receptors were gathered from a human donor in a cohort sampled during active COVID-19.

This clone was seen only once. CDR3 coding DNA: TGTGCCAGCAGTTCGGACAGGTTGTACACCGGGGAGCTGTTTTTT. Translated, it gives CASSSDRLYTGELFF. V gene TRBV7-2 combines with J gene TRBJ2-2, with TRBD1 identical over 7 bases. J lost 3 bases, V lost 6 bases, and 7 bases had no gene match. The CDR3 totals 15 residues. The germline CDR1 and CDR2 sequences are SGHTA and FQGNSA.

The chain carries TRBV11-2 and TRBJ2-2; TRBD2 matches 8 bases. Germline values: CDR1 SGHAT, CDR2 FQNNGV. The CDR3 runs to 14 residues. With 5 bases clipped from V and 6 bases from J, the junction kept 5 bases outside the gene matches. CDR3 protein: CASSPGLASGELFF. Here the CDR3 DNA reads TGTGCCAGCAGCCCCGGACTAGCCTCCGGGGAGCTGTTTTTT.

The V call is TRBV19, the J call TRBJ2-4; TRBD2 agrees at 10 bases. CDR3 length equals 15 residues. V shed 6 bases, J shed 7 bases, and the junction held 9 bases outside the gene matches. Germline V lookup: CDR1 LNHDA, CDR2 SQIVND (reference sequence). The CDR3 loop reads CASRTAGGPGNIQYF. As DNA, the CDR3 is TGTGCCAGTAGGACAGCGGGAGGGCCTGGGAACATTCAGTACTTC.

The rearrangement links TRBV19 to TRBJ2-6; D unresolved. Germline loops: CDR1 LNHDA, CDR2 SQIVND (reference sequence). This CDR3 is 15 amino acids long. Trimming took off 3 bases at V and 1 base at J, with 7 bases between the two ends. CDR3 DNA sequence: TGTGCCAGTAGTATGAAACTGTCTGGGGCCAACGTCCTGACTTTC. Amino acids: CASSMKLSGANVLTF.

This chain connects TRBV7-9 to TRBJ2-6; 10 positions match TRBD2. The germline V gene has CDR1 SEHNR and CDR2 FQNEAQ (reference sequence). Germline trimming cut 5 bases from V and 0 bases from J; bases unmatched to any gene: 7. CDR3 length: 18 residues. CDR3 amino acids: CASSPGTSAYSGANVLTF. The CDR3 coding sequence is TGTGCCAGCAGCCCAGGGACTAGCGCGTACTCTGGGGCCAACGTCCTGACTTTC.

V usage is TRBV7-2 and J usage is TRBJ1-6; perhaps TRBD1 as D (5 bases). The V gene's germline CDR1 is SGHTA and CDR2 FQGNSA. V lost 5 bases and J lost 12, with 20 bases in between. The CDR3 is 15 amino acids. The CDR3 nucleotides are TGTGCCAGCAGCCCCGGTGGGCTTCGGGGGAGACCCCTCCACTTT. Translating it yields CASSPGGLRGRPLHF.

This chain connects TRBV4-2 to TRBJ2-5, with D possibly matching TRBD1 (6 bases). The CDR3 is made up of 14 amino acids. The germline V gene encodes CDR1 LGHNA and CDR2 YNFKEQ. V lost 0 bases to trimming and J lost 5 bases, with 10 bases between them. The DNA for the CDR3 is TGTGCCAGCAGCCAAGAGGATAGGGGGGAGACCCAGTACTTC. Protein: CASSQEDRGETQYF.

The rearrangement uses TRBV6-1 and TRBJ1-2; 7 positions match TRBD1. In germline, CDR1 is MNHNS, CDR2 SASEGT. The V gene end was trimmed by 2 bases and the J gene end by 8 bases; junction bases not matched to a gene: 14. This CDR3 is built from 16 residues. The CDR3 is CASSELDRDLYRGYTF. The DNA of the CDR3 is TGTGCCAGCAGTGAATTAGACAGGGACCTCTATCGGGGCTACACCTTC.

This chain joins TRBV10-1 and TRBJ2-3; D remains unclear. Per the germline V gene, CDR1 is WNHNN and CDR2 is SYGVQD (reference sequence). The CDR3 is 12 amino acids. V gave up 6 bases and J gave up 1 base, with 5 bases separating them. In nucleotides, the CDR3 is TGCGCCAGCAGCCCAGGCACAGATACGCAGTATTTT. This encodes CASSPGTDTQYF.

The chain uses TRBV11-2 and TRBJ2-5; TRBD1 aligns across 7 bases. Germline CDR1 SGHAT, CDR2 FQNNGV. J was trimmed by 0 bases and V by 5 bases; bases with no gene match: 12. The CDR3 is 17 amino acids. Here the CDR3 DNA reads TGTGCCAGCAGCCCCCAAGGGGGCCTCACGTACCAAGAGACCCAGTACTTC. Translated, it gives CASSPQGGLTYQETQYF.

The rearrangement uses TRBV2 and TRBJ1-2; tentatively, D is TRBD1 (5 bases). CDR1 is SNHLY and CDR2 is FYNNEI in the germline V gene. Trimming left V 5 bases short and J 0 bases short, with 10 bases between. CDR3 length: 14 amino acids. The CDR3 is CASSPTDSNYGYTF. The CDR3 DNA is TGTGCCAGCAGTCCGACAGACTCTAACTATGGCTACACCTTC.

The chain combines TRBV14 with TRBJ1-1, with D possibly matching TRBD1 (6 bases). V lost 4 bases, J lost 1 base, and 10 bases lay in between. The CDR3 length is 14 residues. CDR1 is SGHDN, CDR2 FVKESK, per germline. The CDR3 DNA reads TGTGCCAGCAGCCCCGGGACACGGAACACTGAAGCTTTCTTT. It is translated as CASSPGTRNTEAFF.

The V call is TRBV7-9, the J call TRBJ2-1; TRBD2 aligns across 8 bases. Germline V gene lookup returns CDR1 SEHNR and CDR2 FQNEAQ (reference sequence). There are 15 residues in the CDR3. Trimming at V came to 5 bases and at J to 3 bases, leaving 6 bases not matched to a gene. The CDR3 reads CASSLSGSSYNEQFF. CDR3 nucleotide sequence: TGTGCCAGCAGCCTCAGCGGGAGCAGCTACAATGAGCAGTTCTTC.